The 19 T cell receptor beta chains reported below all come from one sample, sequenced in a study of T cells in Graves' hyperthyroidism and ophthalmopathy. Amplified TCR beta CDR3 regions came from RNA transcripts. The HTBI primer set served for first-round RT-PCR of the TCR CDR3. TCRdb re-called the multiplex PCR reads with MiXCR, one entry per CDR3 protein. The sample consists of a few hundred thousand distinct CDR3 sequences, approximately 15% of them appearing once. The source material was blood. The origin of the receptors is a woman aged 18-29 years with Graves' hyperthyroidism.

In its sample, this clonotype was seen many times. The gene calls are TRBV10-3 and TRBJ2-1, with D uncertain. There are 15 residues in the CDR3. Between the trimmed V and J ends, which lost 5 bases and 1 base, there was a span of 12 bases. The germline gives CDR1 ENHRY, CDR2 SYGVKD. The CDR3 here is CAISKELNSYNEQFF. CDR3 nucleotide sequence: TGTGCCATCAGTAAGGAGCTAAATTCCTACAATGAGCAGTTCTTC.

This clonotype has a handful of counts. This chain uses TRBV7-3 with TRBJ2-1; D perhaps matches TRBD2 (5 bases). Looked up from germline, CDR1 is SGHTA and CDR2 is FQGTGA. The CDR3 is made up of 13 amino acids. The V and J ends lost 3 bases and 11 bases respectively, with 14 bases between them. CDR3 sequence reads: CASSFLEAVKQFF. In DNA form, the CDR3 reads TGTGCCAGCAGCTTCCTCGAAGCGGTGAAGCAGTTCTTC.

This clonotype turned up a few times. The genes are TRBV11-1 and TRBJ2-7, with 8 positions matching TRBD2. The germline gives CDR1 SGHAT, CDR2 FQDESV (reference sequence). The V segment lost 1 base and the J segment 3 bases; nucleotides outside the gene matches: 8. The CDR3 extends over 16 amino acids. The CDR3 sequence is CASSLVERETDYEQYV. In DNA, the CDR3 is TGTGCCAGCAGCTTAGTGGAGCGGGAGACCGACTACGAGCAGTACGTC.

This clonotype was seen at least ten times. CDR3 nucleotide sequence: TGTGCCAGCCGCCTCCGGGACAGGGGATCCGATGAGCAGTTCTTC. Translating it yields CASRLRDRGSDEQFF. J is TRBJ2-1 and V is TRBV27; 10 bases line up with TRBD1. The V segment lost 8 bases and the J segment 8 bases; nucleotides outside the gene matches: 12. Germline-derived CDR1 and CDR2 are MNHEY and SMNVEV (reference sequence). The CDR3 runs 15 residues.

Regarding this clonotype: This clone may be a read error of a much larger clone one base away. The chain links TRBV10-3 to TRBJ1-1; D gene ambiguous. This CDR3 is 12 amino acids long. The germline V gene has CDR1 ENHRY and CDR2 SYGVKD. In DNA, the CDR3 is TGTGCCATCAGCGGAAGGAAAACTGAAGCTCTCTTT. It codes for CAISGRKTEALF.

The rearrangement links TRBV9 to TRBJ2-1; D not certain. CDR3 size: 17 residues. Germline CDR1 reads SGDLS; CDR2 reads YYNGEE. V was shortened by 0 bases and J by 9 bases, with 22 bases between the two germline ends. CDR3 region: CASSVAWGAPMASEQFF. The DNA of the CDR3 is TGTGCCAGCAGCGTAGCTTGGGGTGCACCGATGGCTAGTGAGCAGTTCTTC.

The chain uses TRBV28 and TRBJ1-2; D ambiguous. The V end was cut by 7 bases, the J end by 3 bases, with 15 bases between. CDR3 length: 14 residues. Germline loops: CDR1 MDHEN, CDR2 SYDVKM. CDR3 in DNA: TGTGCCAGCAATACCCTAGACGGTTACTATGGCTACACCTTC. Translating gives CASNTLDGYYGYTF.

This clonotype was observed at least ten times. The V gene is TRBV20-1, the J gene TRBJ2-3; D perhaps matches TRBD1 (6 bases). Germline CDR1 DFQATT, CDR2 SNEGSKA (reference sequence). Trimming cost V 4 bases and J 0 bases, with 17 bases left between them. The CDR3 totals 16 residues. The CDR3: CSAKAGASYSTDTQYF. The CDR3 DNA is TGCAGTGCTAAGGCAGGGGCGTCCTATAGCACAGATACGCAGTATTTT.

This clonotype was counted many times. In DNA form, the CDR3 reads TGTGCCAGCAGCTTAGTGAGACTAGAGACTGAGCAGTTCTTC. Protein sequence: CASSLVRLETEQFF. The chain combines TRBV11-2 with TRBJ2-1; D is possibly TRBD2 (6 bases). The CDR3 is 14 residues long. The germline V and J ends were trimmed by 1 base and 9 bases, with 13 bases remaining between them. In germline, CDR1 is SGHAT, CDR2 FQNNGV.

V is TRBV19 and J is TRBJ1-2, with D tentatively TRBD1 (5 bases). V dropped 7 bases and J dropped 7 bases, with 16 bases sitting between them. The germline CDR1 and CDR2 sequences are LNHDA and SQIVND (reference sequence). This CDR3 has 13 residues. CDR3 loop: CASKTPGGPGYTF. DNA for the CDR3: TGTGCCAGTAAGACCCCCGGGGGTCCTGGCTACACCTTC.

On this clonotype: One base away lies a much larger clone, so this may be a sequencing read error. This likely comes from a read error, as the CDR3 has no conserved phenylalanine or tryptophan at its end. The rearrangement uses TRBV29-1 and TRBJ2-1; 8 bases agree with TRBD1. V lost 6 bases to trimming and J lost 2 bases; unmatched junction nucleotides: 12. The V gene's germline CDR1 is SQVTM and CDR2 ANQGSEA. This CDR3 region has 16 residues. The CDR3 DNA reads TGCAGCGTCGCGGGCAGGACAGGGAGGACCTACAATGAGCAGTTCTGC. This codes for CSVAGRTGRTYNEQFC.

The sample holds many counts of this clonotype. The chain uses TRBV30 and TRBJ2-7; unclear D gene. Germline values: CDR1 GTSNPN, CDR2 SVGIG (reference sequence). With 1 base removed from V and 3 bases from J, the gap between germline ends came to 10 bases. CDR3 length: 13 residues. CDR3 nucleotides: TGTGCCTGGAGTGGGCAGAGCTACTACGAGCAGTACTTC. Its protein is CAWSGQSYYEQYF.

This chain joins TRBV5-1 and TRBJ2-7; tentatively, D is TRBD1 or TRBD2 (5 bases each). V shed 1 base and J shed 3 bases, with 14 bases lying between them. The germline gives CDR1 SGHRS, CDR2 YFSETQ. This CDR3 comprises 15 residues. The DNA of the CDR3 is TGCGCCAGCAGCTTGACCGGGACCGCCCTCTACGAGCAGTACTTC. Its translation: CASSLTGTALYEQYF.

This sequence joins TRBV7-9 and TRBJ2-3, with a possible D match to TRBD2 (6 bases). The CDR3 is made up of 16 amino acids. Germline CDR1 SEHNR, CDR2 FQNEAQ (reference sequence). Between the trimmed V and J ends, which lost 2 bases and 0 bases, there was a span of 12 bases. CDR3 nucleotide sequence: TGTGCCAGCAGCTTAATACGGGGGACTAGCACAGATACGCAGTATTTT. The encoded protein is CASSLIRGTSTDTQYF. The full variable domain, in which reference TRBV7-9 and TRBJ2-3 provide the parts outside the CDR3, is DTGVSQNPRHKITKRGQNVTFRCDPISEHNRLYWYRQTLGQGPEFLTYFQNEAQLEKSRLLSDRFSAERPKGSFSTLEIQRTEQGDSAMYLCASSLIRGTSTDTQYFGPGTRLTVL.

Turning to this clonotype: A much larger clone sits a single nucleotide away, making a read error possible. J is TRBJ2-1 and V is TRBV24-1, with TRBD2 as a possible D gene (6 bases). The DNA end is more similar to TRBJ2-7, so the J call may be wrong. This CDR3 has 16 amino acids. Germline CDR1 KGHDR, CDR2 SFDVKD. For the CDR3, the DNA is TGTGCCACCAGTGATTTGGTCCGGGACTCCTACAATGAGCAGTACTTC. Translated, it gives CATSDLVRDSYNEQYF.

This clonotype appeared many times. The chain combines TRBV4-1 with TRBJ2-1; perhaps TRBD1 as D (6 bases). Germline V gene data show CDR1 as MGHRA and CDR2 as YSYEKL. CDR3 size: 16 residues. V was trimmed by 7 bases and J by 0 bases, leaving 16 bases between them. CDR3 nucleotides: TGCGCCAGCACCCGCTCAGGGGACGTCTCCTACAATGAGCAGTTCTTC. As protein: CASTRSGDVSYNEQFF.

A note on this clonotype: A junction boundary mismatches the germline segment, possibly from a read error. The V gene is TRBV20-1, the J gene TRBJ1-5, with a weak D call TRBD1 (6 bases). Germline lookup yields CDR1 DFQATT and CDR2 SNEGSKA (reference sequence). This CDR3 is 15 amino acids long. The CDR3 loop is CSARLAGGDNEPQHF. Here the CDR3 DNA reads TGCAGTGCCCGGCTAGCGGGAGGGGACAATGAGCCCCAGCATTTT.

The genes are TRBV9 and TRBJ2-1; 8 bases are shared with TRBD2. Germline CDR1 and CDR2: SGDLS and YYNGEE. CDR3 length equals 16 residues. J lost 8 bases, V lost 0 bases, and 10 bases had no gene match. CDR3 in DNA: TGTGCCAGCAGCGTAGTGGCGGGAGGACCGGGGGATGAGCAGTTCTTC. This codes for CASSVVAGGPGDEQFF.

This clonotype was recorded many times. The genes are TRBV18 and TRBJ1-1; a weak D match, TRBD1 (5 bases). Germline values: CDR1 KGHSH, CDR2 LQKENI. Trimming removed 2 bases at V and 8 bases at J, with 15 bases between. CDR3 length equals 14 residues. The CDR3 protein is CASSPMETVPEAFF. The CDR3 DNA reads as TGTGCCAGCTCACCAATGGAGACAGTTCCCGAAGCTTTCTTT. The whole variable domain, remainder taken from reference TRBV18 and TRBJ1-1, is NAGVMQNPRHLVRRRGQEARLRCSPMKGHSHVYWYRQLPEEGLKFMVYLQKENIIDESGMPKERFSAEFPKEGPSILRIQQVVRGDSAAYFCASSPMETVPEAFFGQGTRLTVV.